Each of the 10 T cell receptor beta chains below was sequenced from the same sample in a study of blood T cell repertoires in COVID-19. The table came from immunoSEQ multiplex PCR; TCRdb's copy has only in-frame clones and leaves some out. The data show approximately 250,000 clones, around nine tenths seen once. The sequenced material came from peripheral blood. The receptor set was obtained from a woman aged 70-85 years with COVID-19, enrolled during active disease.

This clone appeared a single time. The chain recombines TRBV28 with TRBJ1-5; TRBD1 agrees at 11 bases. From germline, CDR1 is MDHEN and CDR2 SYDVKM. The CDR3 is made up of 17 amino acids. Unmatched junction bases numbered 5, after V lost 3 bases and J lost 1 base. In nucleotides, the CDR3 is TGTGCCAGCAGTTTTTGGACAGGGGGCAGGAGCAATCAGCCCCAGCATTTT. It specifies CASSFWTGGRSNQPQHF.

The chain combines TRBV5-1 with TRBJ2-3, with 8 bases aligning to TRBD1. V shed 3 bases, J shed 0 bases, and the junction held 6 bases outside the gene matches. The CDR3 sequence is 16 residues long. CDR1 SGHRS and CDR2 YFSETQ come from the germline V gene. CDR3 sequence reads: CASSSGTGGSTDTQYF. The CDR3 DNA reads TGCGCCAGCAGCTCCGGGACAGGCGGGAGCACAGATACGCAGTATTTT. Looking up the rest from reference TRBV5-1 and TRBJ2-3 gives the full variable domain: KAGVTQTPRYLIKTRGQQVTLSCSPISGHRSVSWYQQTPGQGLQFLFEYFSETQRNKGNFPGRFSGRQFSNSRSEMNVSTLELGDSALYLCASSSGTGGSTDTQYFGPGTRLTVL.

The chain has TRBV11-3 and TRBJ2-7, with D perhaps matching TRBD2 (6 bases). This CDR3 has 11 amino acids. CDR1 and CDR2 from the germline V gene are SGHNT and YENEEA. Trimming stripped 8 bases from V and 4 bases from J, with 9 bases between. The CDR3 bases are TGTGCCAGCTCACGGGAGTACGAGCAGTACTTC. This encodes CASSREYEQYF.

V and J are TRBV6-6 and TRBJ2-5; D gene ambiguous. In germline, CDR1 is MNHNY, CDR2 SVGAGI (reference sequence). The CDR3 length is 12 residues. V lost 5 bases, J lost 3 bases, and 7 bases lay in between. This chain's CDR3 is CASSDTKETQYF. For the CDR3, the DNA is TGTGCCAGCAGTGATACAAAAGAGACCCAGTACTTC.

The chain carries TRBV27 and TRBJ1-2; D gene ambiguous. This CDR3 contains 15 residues. Germline-derived CDR1 and CDR2 are MNHEY and SMNVEV (reference sequence). The V end was cut by 2 bases, the J end by 3 bases, with 13 bases between. CDR3 sequence (DNA): TGTGCCAGCAGTTTAATGGCAGGAGGGTACTATGGCTACACCTTC. Encoded protein: CASSLMAGGYYGYTF.

This sequence joins TRBV29-1 and TRBJ1-1, with D possibly matching TRBD1 (5 bases). Trimming stripped 8 bases from V and 0 bases from J, with 16 bases between. CDR3 length: 14 residues. The germline CDR1 and CDR2 sequences are SQVTM and ANQGSEA. For the CDR3, the DNA is TGCAGCATCTCCCGGGGGACGGTGAACACTGAAGCTTTCTTT. This translates into CSISRGTVNTEAFF. Full variable domain (rest looked up from reference TRBV29-1 and TRBJ1-1): SAVISQKPSRDICQRGTSLTIQCQVDSQVTMMFWYRQQPGQSLTLIATANQGSEATYESGFVIDKFPISRPNLTFSTLTVSNMSPEDSSIYLCSISRGTVNTEAFFGQGTRLTVV.

The chain links TRBV30 to TRBJ1-6; 7 bases are shared with TRBD1. Germline V lookup: CDR1 GTSNPN, CDR2 SVGIG (reference sequence). V shed 4 bases, J shed 5 bases, and the junction held 2 bases outside the gene matches. This CDR3 is 13 amino acids long. The CDR3 spells CAWTGTDNSPLHF. The CDR3 bases are TGTGCCTGGACCGGGACAGATAATTCACCCCTCCACTTT. Combining the CDR3 with reference TRBV30 and TRBJ1-6 gives the whole variable domain SQTIHQWPATLVQPVGSPLSLECTVEGTSNPNLYWYRQAAGRGLQLLFYSVGIGQISSEVPQNLSASRPQDRQFILSSKKLLLSDSGFYLCAWTGTDNSPLHFGNGTRLTVT.

The chain couples TRBV4-2 to TRBJ2-5; 8 nucleotides align to TRBD2. The CDR3 contains 15 residues. Trimming removed 0 bases from V and 4 bases from J; junction bases left unmatched: 4. CDR1 LGHNA and CDR2 YNFKEQ come from the germline V gene. This chain's CDR3 is CASSQDRREVETQYF. The DNA of the CDR3 is TGTGCCAGCAGCCAAGATCGGCGGGAGGTAGAGACCCAGTACTTC.

The chain carries TRBV18 and TRBJ2-7; D call uncertain. The ends were cut back, 2 bases at V and 7 bases at J, with 15 bases in the middle. CDR1 and CDR2 from the germline V gene are KGHSH and LQKENI. This CDR3 is built from 14 residues. CDR3 sequence reads: CASSPTQQTREQYF. The CDR3 bases are TGTGCCAGCTCACCAACGCAACAGACCAGGGAGCAGTACTTC.

V usage is TRBV4-2 and J usage is TRBJ1-5; 8 bases match TRBD1. V lost 1 base, J lost 0 bases, and 5 bases stayed unmatched. The germline V gene has CDR1 LGHNA and CDR2 YNFKEQ. The length of the CDR3 is 17 residues. CDR3 sequence reads: CASSQADRASSNQPQHF. CDR3 coding DNA: TGTGCCAGCAGCCAAGCGGACAGGGCATCTAGCAATCAGCCCCAGCATTTT.